This T cell receptor (beta chain) came from a study of blood T cell repertoires in COVID-19. Across the whole study: Acute and convalescent COVID-19 samples came from the United States, Italy and Spain.

Authors' data handling: Using reference gene primer amplification, nucleated cell counts were estimated. The assay was immunoSEQ multiplex PCR, and TCRdb's table has in-frame clones only and misses some. Clone size and V and J calls were adopted from that table, with D and trimming inferred from the DNA. The sample consists of 200,000 to 250,000 clones, 60% to 85% of them appearing once. J lost 4 bases, V lost 6 bases, and 8 bases had no gene match. CDR3 size: 14 residues. Germline CDR1 and CDR2: MNHEY and SVGAGI. The rearrangement joins TRBV6-5 to TRBJ1-2, with TRBD1 matching over 7 bases. The source material was peripheral blood. This TCR was recovered from a woman aged 65 to 85 with acute or convalescent COVID-19. In DNA form, the CDR3 reads TGTGCCAGCAGCCCGTCCGGGACAGCCTATGGCTACACCTTC. This encodes CASSPSGTAYGYTF.